The 20 T cell receptor beta chains given below trace back to one sample, sequenced in a study of T cells in Graves' hyperthyroidism and ophthalmopathy. RNA transcripts yielded amplified TCR beta CDR3 regions. The TCR CDR3 first-round RT-PCR relied on the HTBI primer set. Using its own MiXCR run on the multiplex PCR reads, TCRdb lists one record per CDR3 protein. The table shows 500,000 to 600,000 distinct CDR3 sequences, with 35% to 55% occurring only once. Sequencing was done on a sample of peripheral blood or thyroid tissue (not recorded which). All receptors derive from an adult woman with Graves' disease, either hyperthyroidism or ophthalmopathy (not recorded which).

The J gene is TRBJ2-7, the V gene TRBV7-9; no definite D call. Germline assignment: CDR1 SEHNR and CDR2 FQNEAQ (reference sequence). The CDR3 runs 13 residues. Trimming pared 5 bases from V and 2 bases from J, leaving 10 bases between. This CDR3 is CASSRLTTYEQYF. The CDR3 DNA is TGTGCCAGCAGCAGACTCACGACCTACGAGCAGTACTTC.

This clonotype was detected ten times or more. This chain links TRBV3-1 with TRBJ1-6; no firm D call. The CDR3 has 14 amino acids. Per germline, CDR1 LGHDT and CDR2 YNNKEL (reference sequence). V was cut by 4 bases and J by 7 bases, with 11 bases left in between. CDR3 nucleotides: TGTGCCAGCAGCCTAGGACCGAGCAATTCACCCCTCCACTTT. Its translation is CASSLGPSNSPLHF.

The CDR3 loop reads CASSIEGDQPQYF. DNA of the CDR3: TGTGCCAGCAGTATCGAGGGGGATCAGCCCCAGTACTTC. The V call is TRBV28, the J call TRBJ2-5; tentative D call: TRBD1 (6 bases). CDR3 length: 13 residues. CDR1 and CDR2 (germline): MDHEN, SYDVKM. With 5 bases removed from V and 9 bases from J, the gap between germline ends came to 16 bases.

A word on this clonotype: A much larger clone lies one base from this, so it may be a read error. This chain links TRBV10-3 with TRBJ2-7; D not resolved. CDR1 is ENHRY, CDR2 SYGVKD, per germline. V lost 4 bases and J 2 bases, leaving 12 bases between the germline ends. The CDR3 is made up of 14 amino acids. The CDR3, as DNA: TGTGCCATCAGTGGGTCAAGGACCCCCTACGAGCAGTACTTC. Its protein product is CAISGSRTPYEQYF.

The V gene is TRBV29-1, the J gene TRBJ2-6; D is unresolved. V lost 6 bases and J 0 bases, leaving 9 bases between the germline ends. CDR3 length: 14 residues. Germline CDR1 reads SQVTM; CDR2 reads ANQGSEA. The CDR3 spells CSVVVSSGANVLTF. DNA of the CDR3: TGCAGCGTCGTCGTCTCCTCTGGGGCCAACGTCCTGACTTTC.

This sequence joins TRBV5-1 and TRBJ2-5, with 9 nucleotides matching TRBD2. The CDR3 is 14 residues long. CDR1 and CDR2 from the germline V gene are SGHRS and YFSETQ. J lost 5 bases, V lost 2 bases, and 4 bases had no gene match. CDR3 DNA sequence: TGCGCCAGCAGCTTTAGCGGGAGCTATGAGACCCAGTACTTC. Its protein product is CASSFSGSYETQYF.

This clonotype was counted only a few times. This chain connects TRBV27 to TRBJ1-5; D possibly corresponds to TRBD1 (5 bases). Deletions cut 1 base from V and 7 bases from J, with 8 bases between. This CDR3 spans 13 amino acids. CDR1 and CDR2 (germline): MNHEY, SMNVEV (reference sequence). The CDR3, as DNA: TGTGCCAGCAGTTTATGGAAGGGGCAGCCCCAGCATTTT. Its translation: CASSLWKGQPQHF.

This clonotype was detected ten times or more. The CDR3 reads CASSFTGSTGELFF. The CDR3 DNA reads TGTGCCAGCAGCTTTACAGGAAGCACCGGGGAGCTGTTTTTT. The chain joins TRBV7-9 to TRBJ2-2; possible D gene TRBD1, 5 bases. Germline V lookup: CDR1 SEHNR, CDR2 FQNEAQ (reference sequence). This CDR3 is 14 amino acids long. V lost 3 bases, J lost 4 bases, and 9 bases lay in between.

This clonotype showed up many times. This chain links TRBV30 with TRBJ1-2, with unresolved D. Trimming pared 2 bases from V and 6 bases from J, leaving 7 bases between. CDR3 length: 11 amino acids. Germline assignment: CDR1 GTSNPN and CDR2 SVGIG (reference sequence). The CDR3 protein is CAWSSGNGYTF. CDR3 sequence (DNA): TGTGCCTGGAGTTCGGGTAATGGCTACACCTTC.

This clonotype was recorded at least ten times. The V call is TRBV5-6, the J call TRBJ1-2; unclear D gene. CDR1 and CDR2 from the germline V gene are SGHDT and YYEEEE. Trimming took 6 bases from V and 4 from J, leaving 10 bases between them. There are 12 residues in the CDR3. The chain's CDR3 is CASKEVGYGYTF. CDR3 in DNA: TGTGCCAGCAAGGAGGTCGGCTATGGCTACACCTTC.

A note on this clonotype: One end of the junction does not line up with germline, which may come from a read error. J is TRBJ1-5 and V is TRBV10-3; the D gene is possibly TRBD1 (6 bases). The CDR3 spans 13 residues. Germline CDR1 ENHRY, CDR2 SYGVKD. CDR3 sequence reads: CAISGHGGQPQHF. CDR3 DNA sequence: TGTGCCATCAGTGGACATGGAGGACAGCCTCAGCATTTT.

The chain joins TRBV2 to TRBJ2-7; D ambiguous. Germline CDR1 reads SNHLY; CDR2 reads FYNNEI. The CDR3 runs to 15 residues. Trimming removed 6 bases from V and 3 bases from J, with 18 bases in between. CDR3 nucleotide sequence: TGTGCCAGCAGCCGCCGACCGCCTGATGTCTACGAGCAGTACTTC. Its translation: CASSRRPPDVYEQYF.

This clonotype has at least ten counts. The rearrangement uses TRBV24-1 and TRBJ1-2; D is uncertain. The CDR3 totals 14 residues. CDR1 is KGHDR and CDR2 is SFDVKD in the germline V gene. V lost 0 bases and J lost 8, with 12 bases in between. CDR3 loop: CATSDLLRAEGYTF. The CDR3 DNA reads as TGTGCCACCAGTGATTTGCTACGGGCCGAAGGCTACACCTTC.

The sample holds many counts of this clonotype. The V gene is TRBV10-1, the J gene TRBJ2-2; D uncertain. CDR1 is WNHNN, CDR2 SYGVQD, per germline (reference sequence). V lost 7 bases and J lost 6, with 3 bases in between. This CDR3 has 10 residues. In DNA form, the CDR3 reads TGCGCCAGCAATTCCGGGGAGCTGTTTTTT. Its translation: CASNSGELFF.

This clonotype was counted many times. The chain carries TRBV7-2 and TRBJ2-2, with no clear D. The germline CDR1 and CDR2 sequences are SGHTA and FQGNSA. Trimming shortened V by 5 bases and J by 1 base, and 5 bases separated the two germline ends. This CDR3 is built from 13 residues. The CDR3 reads CASSPQNTGELFF. The CDR3 region has the DNA TGTGCCAGCAGCCCTCAGAACACCGGGGAGCTGTTTTTT.

This clonotype was counted only a few times. This sequence joins TRBV29-1 and TRBJ2-7, with no clear D. Trimming removed 4 bases at V and 2 bases at J, with 12 bases between. The CDR3 extends over 13 amino acids. Germline V gene lookup returns CDR1 SQVTM and CDR2 ANQGSEA. The CDR3, as DNA: TGCAGCGTTGGATGGCAGGACCCCTACGAGCAGTACTTC. It translates to CSVGWQDPYEQYF.

The chain carries TRBV29-1 and TRBJ1-2; 7 bases fit TRBD1. The CDR3 is made up of 17 amino acids. Trimming at V came to 6 bases and at J to 1 base, leaving 17 bases not matched to a gene. Germline V CDR1 and CDR2: SQVTM, ANQGSEA. The DNA for the CDR3 is TGCAGCGTGGCCCGGCGGACAGGCAAGCTATTTAACTATGGCTACACCTTC. It yields the protein CSVARRTGKLFNYGYTF.

Written as DNA, the CDR3 is TGTGCCATCAGTGAGTCAGGGAATAGCAATCAGCCCCAGCATTTT. It yields the protein CAISESGNSNQPQHF. V and J are TRBV10-3 and TRBJ1-5; D unresolved. CDR3 length equals 15 residues. Per the germline V gene, CDR1 is ENHRY and CDR2 is SYGVKD. V lost 0 bases and J lost 0, with 6 bases in between.

The chain uses TRBV20-1 and TRBJ2-7, with TRBD1 matching over 8 bases. V was pared by 3 bases and J by 0 bases, with 4 bases of the junction left unmatched. The CDR3 covers 14 residues. Germline V CDR1 and CDR2: DFQATT, SNEGSKA (reference sequence). The CDR3 bases are TGCAGTGCTAGGGACAGGGCGAGCTCCTACGAGCAGTACTTC. This gives the protein CSARDRASSYEQYF.

In its sample, this clonotype was seen a few times. The V and J genes are TRBV7-9 and TRBJ1-1; 9 bases align to TRBD1. With 3 bases clipped from V and 3 bases from J, the junction kept 8 bases outside the gene matches. CDR1 and CDR2 (germline): SEHNR, FQNEAQ (reference sequence). The CDR3 has 16 amino acids. DNA of the CDR3: TGTGCCAGCAGCTTCCGGACAGGGGCGGGGGACACTGAAGCTTTCTTT. Translation gives CASSFRTGAGDTEAFF.